These 8 T cell receptor beta chains were sequenced from one sample in a study of shared T cell receptors in the human thymus (TCRdb year 2021). To prepare the library, the immunoSEQ multiplex PCR assay was applied. Here the immuneACCESS table is served through TCRdb, limited to in-frame sequences with V and J called. Missing clones are a known gap in these copies; in checked studies unresolved V genes cover under half, and the rest lacks a known reason. The sample table holds approximately 730,000 clones, of which over 75% were seen once. Of the sample, about 0.0098% is held by the ten largest clones. The same specimen was also included in a second study, on human thymus T cells.

The sequencing input was thymocytes. The receptors here all came from a girl less than two years old with a congenital heart defect. Donor details come from another sample of the same person, matched by shared clones.

V and J are TRBV7-9 and TRBJ2-3, with a tentative D call TRBD2 (7 bases). This CDR3 has 18 residues. CDR1 SEHNR and CDR2 FQNEAQ come from the germline V gene (reference sequence). The V end was cut by 5 bases, the J end by 4 bases, with 25 bases between. The CDR3 sequence: CASSPKGGGHSGADTQYF. DNA of the CDR3: TGTGCCAGCAGCCCAAAGGGGGGGGGACACTCTGGCGCAGATACGCAGTATTTT.

V and J are TRBV4-1 and TRBJ2-5, with D possibly matching TRBD2 (5 bases). Trimming removed 0 bases at V and 1 base at J, with 9 bases between. Germline lookup yields CDR1 MGHRA and CDR2 YSYEKL. CDR3 length: 15 residues. This chain's CDR3 is CASSQETGIQETQYF. CDR3 coding DNA: TGCGCCAGCAGCCAAGAGACGGGAATCCAAGAGACCCAGTACTTC.

This chain joins TRBV25-1 and TRBJ2-1; possible D gene TRBD2, 6 bases. The germline V gene has CDR1 MGHDK and CDR2 SYGVNS. Trimming took off 5 bases at V and 4 bases at J, with 18 bases between the two ends. The CDR3 covers 16 residues. CDR3 in DNA: TGTGCCAGCAGTTATCCACTAGCAGTAGGTTACAATGAGCAGTTCTTC. This encodes CASSYPLAVGYNEQFF.

The rearrangement links TRBV11-2 to TRBJ1-1, with D possibly being TRBD1 (5 bases). The V gene lost 6 bases and the J gene lost 4 bases, with 12 bases spanning the gap. Germline V lookup: CDR1 SGHAT, CDR2 FQNNGV. The CDR3 consists of 13 residues. Here the CDR3 reads CASRPGRGTEAFF. In nucleotides, the CDR3 is TGTGCCAGCAGACCGGGGAGGGGCACTGAAGCTTTCTTT.

V gene TRBV9 combines with J gene TRBJ2-1, with 7 bases matching TRBD1. CDR3 length equals 14 residues. Germline-derived CDR1 and CDR2 are SGDLS and YYNGEE. J lost 5 bases, V lost 3 bases, and 5 bases had no gene match. In DNA, the CDR3 is TGTGCCAGCAGCGCCGGGACAGCCGACAATGAGCAGTTCTTC. Translated, it gives CASSAGTADNEQFF.

This sequence joins TRBV5-1 and TRBJ1-1; 8 bases are a match to TRBD1. In germline, CDR1 is SGHRS, CDR2 YFSETQ. CDR3 length equals 15 residues. J gave up 2 bases and V 4 bases, and 7 bases lay outside the gene matches. CDR3 sequence: CASSPISGGNTEAFF. For the CDR3, the DNA is TGCGCCAGCAGCCCTATTTCAGGGGGCAACACTGAAGCTTTCTTT.

This clone was counted between two and nine times. The V gene is TRBV7-8, the J gene TRBJ1-6, with D possibly matching TRBD1 (5 bases). CDR3 size: 15 residues. V lost 2 bases, J lost 2 bases, and 7 bases lay in between. Looked up from germline, CDR1 is SGHVS and CDR2 is FQNEAQ. In DNA, the CDR3 is TGTGCCAGCAGCTTAAGGGGCCCCTATAATTCACCCCTCCACTTT. Amino acids: CASSLRGPYNSPLHF.

This chain uses TRBV15 with TRBJ1-2, with TRBD1 matching 8 bases. Germline values: CDR1 LNHNV, CDR2 YYDKDF (reference sequence). J lost 3 bases, V lost 0 bases, and 9 bases had no gene match. The CDR3 length is 17 residues. The DNA of the CDR3 is TGTGCCACCAGCAGAGATAAGGGATACAGGGGGGACTATGGCTACACCTTC. This codes for CATSRDKGYRGDYGYTF.